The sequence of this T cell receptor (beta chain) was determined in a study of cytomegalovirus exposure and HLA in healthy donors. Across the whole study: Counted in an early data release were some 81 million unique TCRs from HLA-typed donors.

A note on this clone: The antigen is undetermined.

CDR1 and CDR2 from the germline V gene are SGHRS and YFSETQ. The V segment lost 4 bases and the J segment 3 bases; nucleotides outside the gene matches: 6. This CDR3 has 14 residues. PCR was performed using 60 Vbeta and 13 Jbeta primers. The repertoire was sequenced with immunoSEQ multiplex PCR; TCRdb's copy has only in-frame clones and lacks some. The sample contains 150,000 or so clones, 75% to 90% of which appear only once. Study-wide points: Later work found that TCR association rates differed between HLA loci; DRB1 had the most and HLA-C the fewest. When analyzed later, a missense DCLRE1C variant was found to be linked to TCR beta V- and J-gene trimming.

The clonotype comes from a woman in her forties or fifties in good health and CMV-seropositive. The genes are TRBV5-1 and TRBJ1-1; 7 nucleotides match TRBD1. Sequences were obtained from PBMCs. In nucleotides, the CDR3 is TGCGCCAGCAGCGTTACAGGGGCGGACACTGAAGCTTTCTTT. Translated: CASSVTGADTEAFF. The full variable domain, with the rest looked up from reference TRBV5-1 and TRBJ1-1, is KAGVTQTPRYLIKTRGQQVTLSCSPISGHRSVSWYQQTPGQGLQFLFEYFSETQRNKGNFPGRFSGRQFSNSRSEMNVSTLELGDSALYLCASSVTGADTEAFFGQGTRLTVV.